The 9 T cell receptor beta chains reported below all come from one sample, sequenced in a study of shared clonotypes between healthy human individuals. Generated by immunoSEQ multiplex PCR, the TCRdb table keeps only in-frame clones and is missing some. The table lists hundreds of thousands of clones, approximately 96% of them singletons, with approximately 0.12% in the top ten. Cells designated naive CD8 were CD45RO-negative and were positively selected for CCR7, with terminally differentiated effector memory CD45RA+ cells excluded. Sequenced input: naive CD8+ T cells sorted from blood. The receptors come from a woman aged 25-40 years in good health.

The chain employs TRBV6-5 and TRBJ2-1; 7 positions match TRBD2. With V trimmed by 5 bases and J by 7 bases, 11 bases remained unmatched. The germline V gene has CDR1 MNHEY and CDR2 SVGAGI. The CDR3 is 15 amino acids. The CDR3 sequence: CASSPRLAAPNEQFF. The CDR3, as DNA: TGTGCCAGCAGTCCTCGACTAGCAGCCCCAAATGAGCAGTTCTTC.

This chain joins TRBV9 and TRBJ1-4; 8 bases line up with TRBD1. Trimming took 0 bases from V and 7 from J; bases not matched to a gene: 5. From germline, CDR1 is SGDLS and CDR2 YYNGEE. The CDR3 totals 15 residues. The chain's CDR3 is CASSVDGQGVEKLFF. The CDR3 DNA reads TGTGCCAGCAGCGTAGACGGACAGGGTGTTGAAAAACTGTTTTTT.

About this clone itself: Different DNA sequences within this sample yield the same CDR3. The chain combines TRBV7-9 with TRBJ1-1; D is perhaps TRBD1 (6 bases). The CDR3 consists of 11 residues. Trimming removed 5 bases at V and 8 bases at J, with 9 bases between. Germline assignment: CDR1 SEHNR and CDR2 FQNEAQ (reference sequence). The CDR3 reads CASSPTGEAFF. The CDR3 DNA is TGTGCCAGCAGCCCAACAGGGGAAGCTTTCTTT.

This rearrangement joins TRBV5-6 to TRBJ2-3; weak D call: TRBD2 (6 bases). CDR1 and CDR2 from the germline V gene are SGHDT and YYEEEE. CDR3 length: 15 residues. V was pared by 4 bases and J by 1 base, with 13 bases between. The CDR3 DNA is TGTGCCAGCAGCACCGGGGGTGGAGGCACAGATACGCAGTATTTT. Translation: CASSTGGGGTDTQYF.

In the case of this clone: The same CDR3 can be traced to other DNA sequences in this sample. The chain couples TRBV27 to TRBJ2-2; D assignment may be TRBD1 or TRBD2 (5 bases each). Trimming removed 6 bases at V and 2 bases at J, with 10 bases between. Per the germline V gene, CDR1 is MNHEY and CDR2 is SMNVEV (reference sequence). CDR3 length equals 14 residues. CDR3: CASSSGANTGELFF. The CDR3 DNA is TGTGCCAGCAGCTCCGGGGCTAACACCGGGGAGCTGTTTTTT.

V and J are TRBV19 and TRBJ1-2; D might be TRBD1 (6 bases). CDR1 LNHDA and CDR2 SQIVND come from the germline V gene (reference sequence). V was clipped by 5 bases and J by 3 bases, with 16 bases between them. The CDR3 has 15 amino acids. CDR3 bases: TGTGCCAGTAGTCCTTCTCTAGGGGGATACTATGGCTACACCTTC. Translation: CASSPSLGGYYGYTF.

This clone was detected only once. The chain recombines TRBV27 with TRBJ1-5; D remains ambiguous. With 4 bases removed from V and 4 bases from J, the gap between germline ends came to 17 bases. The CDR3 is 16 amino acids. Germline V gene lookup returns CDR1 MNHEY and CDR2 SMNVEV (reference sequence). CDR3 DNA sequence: TGTGCCAGCAGTTCACCCCACGGGGTTGGAAATCAGCCCCAGCATTTT. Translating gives CASSSPHGVGNQPQHF.

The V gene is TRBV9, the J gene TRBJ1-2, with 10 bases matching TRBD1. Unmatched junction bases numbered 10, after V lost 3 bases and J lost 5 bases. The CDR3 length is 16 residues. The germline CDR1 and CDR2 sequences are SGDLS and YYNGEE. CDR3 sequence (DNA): TGTGCCAGCAGCGGCTGGCGGGACAGGGGTGGTTATGGCTACACCTTC. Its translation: CASSGWRDRGGYGYTF. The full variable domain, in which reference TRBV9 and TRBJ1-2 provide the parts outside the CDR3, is DSGVTQTPKHLITATGQRVTLRCSPRSGDLSVYWYQQSLDQGLQFLIQYYNGEERAKGNILERFSAQQFPDLHSELNLSSLELGDSALYFCASSGWRDRGGYGYTFGSGTRLTVV.

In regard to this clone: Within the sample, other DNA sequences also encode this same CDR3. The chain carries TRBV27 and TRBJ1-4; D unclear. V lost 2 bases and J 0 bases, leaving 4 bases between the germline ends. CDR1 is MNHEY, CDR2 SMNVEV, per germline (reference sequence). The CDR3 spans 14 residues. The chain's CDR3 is CASSLRATNEKLFF. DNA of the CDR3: TGTGCCAGCAGTTTAAGGGCAACTAATGAAAAACTGTTTTTT. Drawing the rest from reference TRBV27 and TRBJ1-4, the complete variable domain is EAQVTQNPRYLITVTGKKLTVTCSQNMNHEYMSWYRQDPGLGLRQIYYSMNVEVTDKGDVPEGYKVSRKEKRNFPLILESPSPNQTSLYFCASSLRATNEKLFFGSGTQLSVL.